This T cell receptor beta chain was sequenced for a study of beta chain features in type 1 diabetes (dated by TCRdb to the late 2010s). Regarding the complete study: Patients and healthy donors did not differ in mean age, gender distribution, total cell number or subset yield. A total of roughly 98,000,000 sorted cells were examined across all samples, and RNA yield correlated strongly with the number of cells per subset. In the study, recently diagnosed type 1 diabetes patients and matched healthy donors were compared on the TCRB repertoires of their sorted circulating CD4+ T cell subsets. Whereas all 30 or so donors provided naive and central memory subsets, regulatory and stem cell-like memory subsets were isolated from just 8 patients and about eight healthy donors.

The germline V gene (reference sequence) gives CDR1 as GTSNPN and CDR2 as SVGIG. Germline trimming: 3 bases from V, 14 bases from J; junction bases outside gene matches: 3. The cysteine opens and the phenylalanine closes a CDR3 of 11 amino acids. CDR3 DNA is the only sequence kept; it has 33 bases, read in frame from the first base. All of the isolated RNA was reverse transcribed with the High Capacity cDNA Reverse Transcription Kit, so expressed TCRB transcripts were sequenced. Deep immunoSEQ sequencing was performed on naive, central memory and regulatory T cell samples, with an average of roughly 3.3 million total reads per sample. Sorted cells were lysed in RLT buffer and RNA was extracted with DNase-treated RNeasy Micro or Mini kits, depending on cell number. Each cell subset was processed on its own to prevent cross-contamination, while patient and healthy donor samples were processed together. TCRB sequences were amplified from cDNA with the immunoSEQ multiplex PCR, producing 87-bp fragments spanning the CDR3 region. Amplicons were sequenced on the Illumina HiSeq platform. The authors' pipeline ran thus. Synthetic template baselines were used to correct PCR bias computationally, reads within Hamming distance 2 were collapsed, and singletons that could not be merged were discarded. Reads were aligned against IMGT so that V, D and J genes, CDR3 length and insertions or deletions at six rearrangement sites could be assigned. Clonotype counts were normalized to sorted cell number within each subset before computing true diversity and Gini coefficients with the tcR R package. Repertoire sharing was quantified using the overlap coefficient calculated on TCRB nucleotide sequences. What TCRdb holds here is the immuneACCESS table cut down to in-frame rearrangements. Part of the clones is not present; checked against another copy, under half of the missing clones reflect an unresolved V gene, and the others are unexplained. That table is the source of V, J and clone size, and D and trimming were worked out from the DNA. The sample table holds approximately 170,000 clones, of which 7.5% to 9.5% were seen once. The ten largest make up 2% to 2.5% of the sample.

Each donor gave one peripheral blood draw, averaging approximately 110 mL, which was collected into heparinised tubes. Using a panel that included CD45RO, CCR7, CD25, CD127, CD95 and CD27, naive, central memory, regulatory and stem cell-like memory CD4+ T cells were sorted on a BD FACSAria II. All sorted populations exceeded 95% purity. Right away, PBMCs were isolated by Lymphoprep density gradient centrifugation and were stained directly, with no culture step. So that batch effects would be minimized, each experiment stained and sorted samples in pairs, pairing one healthy donor with one patient. The study at large found these results: At VDJ recombination sites, type 1 diabetes patients had fewer insertions and more deleted nucleotides, which implies abnormalities in thymic rearrangement. Naive, central memory and regulatory TCRB repertoires appeared to be more similar among patients than among healthy donors. Because cDNA rather than genomic DNA was sequenced, highly expressing activated cells could have been over-represented, although no difference in activation and CD3 levels was found between groups. Type 1 diabetes patients showed a moderate but significant shortening of TCRB CDR3 length in all four CD4+ subsets. Shorter templates might be favored by PCR, yet because patient and control samples were amplified and corrected together, any such skew would affect both groups equally. Only small numbers of individuals were included in the HLA sub-analyses, which left unresolved whether HLA type had any influence on TCRB rearrangement.

With respect to this clone: It has no known antigen specificity. Base-call qualities are not available, and no considerably larger clone is one nucleotide away.

This chain joins TRBV30 to TRBJ1-6; TRBD1 aligns with 8 central bases. The sequenced sample consisted of central memory CD4+ T cells from blood. This clonotype was sampled from a woman between 18 and 30 years old in good health. The DNA reads TGTGCCTGGAGGACAGGGGACACCCTCCACTTT. This encodes CAWRTGDTLHF. The entire variable domain, with the stretches around the CDR3 drawn from the reference TRBV30 and TRBJ1-6 proteins, is SQTIHQWPATLVQPVGSPLSLECTVEGTSNPNLYWYRQAAGRGLQLLFYSVGIGQISSEVPQNLSASRPQDRQFILSSKKLLLSDSGFYLCAWRTGDTLHFGNGTRLTVT.